A single sample gave rise to the 9 T cell receptor beta chains below, sequenced in a study of blood T cells in healthy people across ages (dated by TCRdb to the mid-2010s). Receptors were amplified or captured by 5' RACE. Data came from an Illumina HiSeq 2500. A second PCR of roughly 6 to 11 cycles was run with a J-beta primer mix and a sample-barcoded 5' primer. TCRdb applied fastp at Q25 and MiXCR to the public reads, then kept only in-frame beta chains. Entries are consolidated by CDR3 protein sequence, retaining the most common genes and DNA. This sample holds 500,000 to 600,000 distinct CDR3 sequences; 25% to 30% were observed only once. The ten largest clones add up to around 20% of the sample. Sequencing used blood. The source is a woman in her 70s in good health.

The chain couples TRBV7-2 to TRBJ2-3; D ambiguous. Per germline, CDR1 SGHTA and CDR2 FQGNSA. V was cut by 3 bases and J by 1 base, with 8 bases left in between. The CDR3 runs to 14 residues. The CDR3 loop is CASSFRSGTDTQYF. CDR3 DNA sequence: TGTGCCAGCAGCTTCCGGTCAGGCACAGATACGCAGTATTTT.

Many counts were recorded for this clonotype. The chain employs TRBV7-9 and TRBJ2-2; D is ambiguous. CDR1 SEHNR and CDR2 FQNEAQ come from the germline V gene (reference sequence). Deletions cut 5 bases from V and 4 bases from J, with 14 bases between. The CDR3 contains 15 residues. The CDR3 DNA is TGTGCCAGCAGCCTCCGAAGCCCTCTCACCGGGGAGCTGTTTTTT. It codes for CASSLRSPLTGELFF.

The rearrangement links TRBV4-3 to TRBJ2-1, with D possibly matching TRBD2 (5 bases). Germline CDR1 reads LGHNA; CDR2 reads YSLEER. The CDR3 extends over 15 amino acids. V was shortened by 0 bases and J by 6 bases, with 12 bases between the two germline ends. CDR3 nucleotides: TGCGCCAGCAGCCAAGATTTGGAGGTCGGCAATGAGCAGTTCTTC. Encoded protein: CASSQDLEVGNEQFF.

This sequence joins TRBV6-2 or TRBV6-3 and TRBJ2-7; no clear D. Germline V gene lookup returns CDR1 MNHEY and CDR2 SVGEGT. Trimming left V 6 bases short and J 2 bases short, with 11 bases between. CDR3 length: 13 amino acids. CDR3 coding DNA: TGTGCCAGCAGAACGAGCGTTACCTACGAGCAGTACTTC. This sequence encodes CASRTSVTYEQYF.

The chain combines TRBV7-2 with TRBJ2-2, with 10 bases that match TRBD1. Germline lookup yields CDR1 SGHTA and CDR2 FQGNSA. With 3 bases clipped from V and 7 bases from J, the junction kept 11 bases outside the gene matches. This CDR3 is 17 amino acids long. DNA for the CDR3: TGTGCCAGCAGCTTCCCCAGGAGACAGGGGGCAATCGGGGAGCTGTTTTTT. Its protein is CASSFPRRQGAIGELFF.

This clonotype was detected only a few times. The chain uses TRBV12-3 or TRBV12-4 and TRBJ1-3; 10 bases line up with TRBD1. CDR3 size: 15 residues. V was pared by 7 bases and J by 0 bases, with 3 bases of the junction left unmatched. The CDR3: CASKGQGVSGNTIYF. The CDR3 DNA sequence: TGTGCCAGCAAAGGACAGGGGGTCTCTGGAAACACCATATATTTT.

The sample holds many counts of this clonotype. The J gene is TRBJ2-2, the V gene TRBV5-1; unclear D gene. This CDR3 has 18 residues. CDR1 and CDR2 (germline): SGHRS, YFSETQ. V lost 0 bases, J lost 2 bases, and 17 bases lay in between. The CDR3 protein is CASSLALATFSNTGELFF. Written as DNA, the CDR3 is TGCGCCAGCAGCTTGGCCCTGGCCACCTTCTCAAACACCGGGGAGCTGTTTTTT.

This clonotype was seen more than once but under ten times. The gene calls are TRBV3-1 and TRBJ2-7, with 8 positions matching TRBD2. CDR1 is LGHDT, CDR2 YNNKEL, per germline (reference sequence). The CDR3 length is 14 residues. The V segment lost 0 bases and the J segment 7 bases; nucleotides outside the gene matches: 5. CDR3 DNA: TGTGCCAGCAGCCAAGATTTAGCGGGGCTTGAGCAGTACTTC. Protein sequence: CASSQDLAGLEQYF.

This clonotype was seen only a few times. The rearrangement links TRBV4-3 to TRBJ1-5; D not certain. The CDR3 covers 16 residues. CDR1 LGHNA and CDR2 YSLEER come from the germline V gene. V lost 0 bases to trimming and J lost 0 bases, with 9 bases between them. CDR3 region: CASSQERGYSNQPQHF. As DNA, the CDR3 is TGCGCCAGCAGCCAAGAGCGAGGCTATAGCAATCAGCCCCAGCATTTT.